The 23 T cell receptor beta chains listed next were all sequenced from one sample in a study of monozygotic twins with inflammatory bowel disease. TCRdb re-called the 5' RACE reads and shows each CDR3 protein once, DNA omitted. Recorded for this sample: 88,000 or so distinct CDR3 sequences. Sequences were obtained from blood. These receptors originate from a human donor with ulcerative colitis or Crohn's disease, or a healthy co-twin of an affected twin (not recorded which).

The chain joins TRBV15 to TRBJ1-4. Germline V CDR1 and CDR2: LNHNV, YYDKDF (reference sequence). The CDR3 has 16 residues. CDR3: CATSRGEGPRDEKLFF.

CDR3 sequence: CASRSWDTEAFF. The chain employs TRBV12-3 or TRBV12-4 and TRBJ1-1; checking the TCRdb D call of TRBD1 is not possible without DNA. This CDR3 comprises 12 residues.

CDR3 residues: CASSRRTGEQFF. The chain combines TRBV14 with TRBJ2-1; TCRdb calls TRBD1, which cannot be checked without DNA. Germline CDR1 reads SGHDN; CDR2 reads FVKESK. CDR3 length: 12 residues.

The V call is TRBV18, the J call TRBJ2-2. The CDR3 runs 11 residues. Germline CDR1 reads KGHSH; CDR2 reads LQKENI. The CDR3 spells CASSPPGELFF.

The chain joins TRBV27 to TRBJ2-7; TCRdb reports TRBD2, a call that lacks DNA to check it against. The CDR3 covers 16 residues. CDR1 is MNHEY and CDR2 is SMNVEV in the germline V gene (reference sequence). CDR3 residues: CASSLSPLAASYEQYF.

This CDR3 is CSVDRYMDSEAFF. This sequence joins TRBV29-1 and TRBJ1-1. This CDR3 has 13 amino acids. The V gene's germline CDR1 is SQVTM and CDR2 ANQGSEA.

This rearrangement joins TRBV12-3 or TRBV12-4 to TRBJ2-7; there is no DNA to check the TCRdb D call of TRBD1. The CDR3 runs 12 residues. This chain's CDR3 is CASSLRGTKQYF.

This chain links TRBV9 with TRBJ2-5; TCRdb outputs TRBD2, but without DNA this stays unchecked. Germline assignment: CDR1 SGDLS and CDR2 YYNGEE. The CDR3 has 11 amino acids. The CDR3 loop is CTRAYQETQYF. Looking up the rest from reference TRBV9 and TRBJ2-5 gives the full variable domain: DSGVTQTPKHLITATGQRVTLRCSPRSGDLSVYWYQQSLDQGLQFLIQYYNGEERAKGNILERFSAQQFPDLHSELNLSSLELGDSALYFCTRAYQETQYFGPGTRLLVL.

V and J are TRBV4-1 and TRBJ1-5. The germline CDR1 and CDR2 sequences are MGHRA and YSYEKL. This CDR3 spans 14 amino acids. CDR3: CASRKGEGGQPQHF.

J is TRBJ1-1 and V is TRBV5-1; the TCRdb call, TRBD1, lacks DNA for checking. The CDR3 covers 15 residues. Germline V lookup: CDR1 SGHRS, CDR2 YFSETQ. CDR3 sequence reads: CASSLETGGHTEAFF.

The chain uses TRBV4-2 and TRBJ1-3; the TRBD1 assignment by TCRdb is unverifiable without DNA. The CDR3 spans 17 residues. CDR1 and CDR2 from the germline V gene are LGHNA and YNFKEQ. CDR3 amino acids: CASSRGQGATSGNTIYF.

The genes are TRBV5-1 and TRBJ2-1; TCRdb's D call, TRBD2, is unchecked because there is no DNA. The CDR3 covers 14 residues. CDR1 is SGHRS, CDR2 YFSETQ, per germline. The CDR3 sequence: CASSPGTSFGEQFF.

This chain uses TRBV4-1 with TRBJ1-6; TCRdb's assignment of TRBD1 cannot be checked, as there is no DNA. Germline assignment: CDR1 MGHRA and CDR2 YSYEKL. The CDR3 totals 16 residues. CDR3: CASSQGGQGTNSPLHF.

This chain uses TRBV7-2 with TRBJ1-2. Per germline, CDR1 SGHTA and CDR2 FQGNSA. The CDR3 is made up of 13 amino acids. CDR3 residues: CASSPGGGGRYTF.

The rearrangement joins TRBV7-9 to TRBJ1-5; lacking DNA, the TRBD1 call made by TCRdb goes unchecked. The CDR3 is 17 residues long. Germline assignment: CDR1 SEHNR and CDR2 FQNEAQ (reference sequence). CDR3 amino acids: CASSSSPTGTDNQPQHF.

The V gene is TRBV5-1, the J gene TRBJ1-6. The CDR3 totals 16 residues. Germline V gene sequence: CDR1 SGHRS, CDR2 YFSETQ. This CDR3 reads CASSLEGSSYNSPLHF.

The V gene is TRBV7-2, the J gene TRBJ2-5; TCRdb lists TRBD1, though no DNA is available to test this call. CDR1 SGHTA and CDR2 FQGNSA come from the germline V gene. The CDR3 runs 11 residues. The CDR3 spells CASSPGQNQYF. Complete variable domain (other parts from reference TRBV7-2 and TRBJ2-5): GAGVSQSPSNKVTEKGKDVELRCDPISGHTALYWYRQSLGQGLEFLIYFQGNSAPDKSGLPSDRFSAERTGGSVSTLTIQRTQQEDSAVYLCASSPGQNQYFGPGTRLLVL.

The chain uses TRBV6-1 and TRBJ2-4; the D call of TRBD1 rests on TCRdb alone, since no DNA is present to check it. The V gene's germline CDR1 is MNHNS and CDR2 SASEGT. CDR3 length equals 14 residues. CDR3 residues: CASSEQGSENIQCF.

This chain uses TRBV5-6 with TRBJ2-7; TCRdb calls TRBD1, which cannot be checked without DNA. The CDR3 runs 15 residues. Germline V gives CDR1 SGHDT, CDR2 YYEEEE. CDR3 protein: CASSFSGTGVHEQYF.

The CDR3 protein is CASSWDSSNQPQHF. The rearrangement uses TRBV5-1 and TRBJ1-5. CDR3 length: 14 residues. Germline V gene data show CDR1 as SGHRS and CDR2 as YFSETQ.

V and J are TRBV20-1 and TRBJ2-1; the TRBD2 assignment by TCRdb is unverifiable without DNA. Germline V lookup: CDR1 DFQATT, CDR2 SNEGSKA (reference sequence). This CDR3 region has 15 residues. CDR3: CSAPTSGGAGGEQFF.

The rearrangement joins TRBV20-1 to TRBJ1-6; there is no DNA to check the TCRdb D call of TRBD1. The CDR3 runs to 14 residues. Per germline, CDR1 DFQATT and CDR2 SNEGSKA (reference sequence). CDR3 in amino acids: CSALPGQPGSPLHF.

This chain uses TRBV4-2 with TRBJ1-1; TCRdb's assignment of TRBD1 cannot be checked, as there is no DNA. The CDR3 covers 14 residues. Germline V lookup: CDR1 LGHNA, CDR2 YNFKEQ. This CDR3 reads CASSHRTERTEAFF.